This entry lists 29 T cell receptor beta chains sequenced from one sample in a study of T cell responses to AZD1222 COVID-19 vaccine. The assay was immunoSEQ multiplex PCR, and TCRdb's table has in-frame clones only and misses some. This sample has 90,000 to 150,000 clones, with approximately 92% found just once. The source material was peripheral blood, sampled 28 days after the second dose of the MenACWY control vaccine. Source of these receptors: an adult who received the MenACWY meningococcal vaccine as a control.

The V call is TRBV19, the J call TRBJ1-1; D possibly corresponds to TRBD1 (5 bases). CDR1 and CDR2 (germline): LNHDA, SQIVND (reference sequence). CDR3 size: 14 residues. With 3 bases removed from V and 1 base from J, the gap between germline ends came to 9 bases. The CDR3 DNA sequence: TGTGCCAGTAGTATTCAAACAGGGAACACTGAAGCTTTCTTT. It codes for CASSIQTGNTEAFF.

The J gene is TRBJ1-1, the V gene TRBV18; maybe TRBD1 (6 bases). There are 15 residues in the CDR3. Per germline, CDR1 KGHSH and CDR2 LQKENI. V lost 2 bases and J 1 base, leaving 11 bases between the germline ends. As DNA, the CDR3 is TGTGCCAGCTCACCAACAGGGAAAGAGAACACTGAAGCTTTCTTT. Protein: CASSPTGKENTEAFF.

The V gene is TRBV18, the J gene TRBJ2-5, with 9 bases lining up with TRBD2. Germline assignment: CDR1 KGHSH and CDR2 LQKENI. The CDR3 contains 14 residues. Trimming at V came to 8 bases and at J to 3 bases, leaving 7 bases not matched to a gene. The CDR3 is CASQTSGNKETQYF. The CDR3 DNA reads TGTGCCAGCCAGACTAGCGGCAACAAAGAGACCCAGTACTTC. Based on the CDR3 plus reference TRBV18 and TRBJ2-5, the full variable domain is NAGVMQNPRHLVRRRGQEARLRCSPMKGHSHVYWYRQLPEEGLKFMVYLQKENIIDESGMPKERFSAEFPKEGPSILRIQQVVRGDSAAYFCASQTSGNKETQYFGPGTRLLVL.

The chain employs TRBV25-1 and TRBJ1-1, with no clear D. CDR3 length equals 12 residues. The V gene's germline CDR1 is MGHDK and CDR2 SYGVNS. Trimming removed 2 bases from V and 6 bases from J, with 7 bases in between. CDR3 protein: CASSEGSAEAFF. The DNA of the CDR3 is TGTGCCAGCAGTGAAGGTAGCGCTGAAGCTTTCTTT.

The genes are TRBV19 and TRBJ2-3, with D perhaps matching TRBD1 or TRBD2 (6 bases each). The CDR3 has 14 amino acids. The germline V and J ends were trimmed by 7 bases and 4 bases, with 15 bases remaining between them. CDR1 is LNHDA and CDR2 is SQIVND in the germline V gene (reference sequence). CDR3 amino acids: CASNPLGGADTQYF. In DNA form, the CDR3 reads TGTGCCAGTAATCCCCTGGGGGGCGCAGATACGCAGTATTTT.

The rearrangement uses TRBV28 and TRBJ2-3; 9 nucleotides agree with TRBD2. J gave up 4 bases and V 3 bases, and 8 bases lay outside the gene matches. The CDR3 spans 16 residues. From germline, CDR1 is MDHEN and CDR2 SYDVKM. Here the CDR3 reads CASSFGGRAQADTQYF. In nucleotides, the CDR3 is TGTGCCAGCAGTTTCGGCGGGAGGGCTCAAGCAGATACGCAGTATTTT.

V gene TRBV7-2 combines with J gene TRBJ2-3; 12 bases are a match to TRBD2. The V gene's germline CDR1 is SGHTA and CDR2 FQGNSA. This CDR3 has 19 amino acids. The ends lost 3 bases at V and 5 bases at J; junction bases unmatched: 15. The CDR3 DNA reads as TGTGCCAGCAGCTTTAGTAGTTTTTGGGAGACTAGCGGGGGAGATACGCAGTATTTT. Translated, it gives CASSFSSFWETSGGDTQYF.

The V gene is TRBV5-4, the J gene TRBJ1-1, with unresolved D. The CDR3 sequence is 13 residues long. In germline, CDR1 is SGHNT, CDR2 YYREEE (reference sequence). V was pared by 1 base and J by 1 base, with 5 bases between. The CDR3 bases are TGTGCCAGCAGCTTGTTTCCGAACACTGAAGCTTTCTTT. Protein product: CASSLFPNTEAFF.

The chain couples TRBV6-5 to TRBJ1-2, with a possible D match to TRBD1 (6 bases). The V and J ends lost 6 bases and 3 bases respectively, with 11 bases between them. Germline V CDR1 and CDR2: MNHEY, SVGAGI. The CDR3 has 13 amino acids. As DNA, the CDR3 is TGTGCCAGCAGCTCGGGACAAGACTATGGCTACACCTTC. This encodes CASSSGQDYGYTF.

The chain carries TRBV6-1 and TRBJ1-2; no firm D call. The CDR3 sequence is 14 residues long. The V end lost 2 bases, the J end lost 5 bases, and 12 bases lay between the germline ends. The germline V gene has CDR1 MNHNS and CDR2 SASEGT. This CDR3 is CASSEFKGWYGYTF. Written as DNA, the CDR3 is TGTGCCAGCAGTGAATTTAAGGGATGGTATGGCTACACCTTC.

The chain links TRBV4-2 to TRBJ2-3; tentative D call: TRBD2 (5 bases). CDR3 length: 15 amino acids. Germline assignment: CDR1 LGHNA and CDR2 YNFKEQ. With 2 bases removed from V and 1 base from J, the gap between germline ends came to 10 bases. CDR3 coding DNA: TGTGCCAGCAGCCAACCTATTAGCGGCACAGATACGCAGTATTTT. This codes for CASSQPISGTDTQYF.

The chain recombines TRBV12-3 or TRBV12-4 with TRBJ1-2; a weak D match, TRBD1 (5 bases). There are 13 residues in the CDR3. Trimming pared 3 bases from V and 4 bases from J, leaving 9 bases between. CDR3 amino acids: CASSLGRVYGYTF. CDR3 in DNA: TGTGCCAGCAGTTTGGGCAGGGTCTATGGCTACACCTTC.

This chain links TRBV18 with TRBJ2-7; 8 nucleotides line up with TRBD2. J was trimmed by 7 bases and V by 5 bases; bases with no gene match: 10. The germline gives CDR1 KGHSH, CDR2 LQKENI. The CDR3 has 14 residues. CDR3 residues: CASSMVAGPWEQYV. The CDR3 coding sequence is TGTGCCAGCTCAATGGTAGCGGGGCCGTGGGAGCAGTACGTC.

The chain employs TRBV27 and TRBJ1-5; possible D gene TRBD1, 6 bases. Between the trimmed V and J ends, which lost 2 bases and 4 bases, there was a span of 9 bases. The germline V gene encodes CDR1 MNHEY and CDR2 SMNVEV (reference sequence). This CDR3 spans 14 amino acids. The CDR3: CASSLRTANQPQHF. DNA for the CDR3: TGTGCCAGCAGTTTACGGACAGCTAATCAGCCCCAGCATTTT.

This chain uses TRBV4-2 with TRBJ1-1; D is possibly TRBD1 (5 bases). V lost 3 bases, J lost 1 base, and 15 bases lay in between. CDR1 LGHNA and CDR2 YNFKEQ come from the germline V gene. The CDR3 runs to 16 residues. The CDR3 DNA is TGTGCCAGCAGCCAGGTTCACCCGGGGGAGAACACTGAAGCTTTCTTT. This sequence encodes CASSQVHPGENTEAFF.

In this sample, this clone turned up once. The V gene is TRBV7-6, the J gene TRBJ2-3; 7 bases map to TRBD2. This CDR3 has 16 residues. J was trimmed by 4 bases and V by 4 bases; bases with no gene match: 11. The germline gives CDR1 SGHVS, CDR2 FNYEAQ. Written as DNA, the CDR3 is TGTGCCAGCAGCTCCGAGGCGGGAGTACGGGCAGATACGCAGTATTTT. As protein: CASSSEAGVRADTQYF.

The V and J genes are TRBV7-9 and TRBJ1-2; weak D call: TRBD1 (5 bases). CDR3 length equals 14 residues. V lost 4 bases and J lost 2, with 11 bases in between. Per the germline V gene, CDR1 is SEHNR and CDR2 is FQNEAQ (reference sequence). Here the CDR3 DNA reads TGTGCCAGCAGCTCGGACAAAGGAAACTATGGCTACACCTTC. It encodes CASSSDKGNYGYTF.

This sequence joins TRBV27 and TRBJ2-2; D remains ambiguous. Trimming took off 0 bases at V and 6 bases at J, with 2 bases between the two ends. Germline V gene sequence: CDR1 MNHEY, CDR2 SMNVEV (reference sequence). The CDR3 spans 12 residues. CDR3 bases: TGTGCCAGCAGTTTATCGTCCGGGGAGCTGTTTTTT. Translation gives CASSLSSGELFF.

The chain couples TRBV29-1 to TRBJ1-1; D gene ambiguous. CDR1 and CDR2 from the germline V gene are SQVTM and ANQGSEA. Trimming pared 4 bases from V and 7 bases from J, leaving 7 bases between. This CDR3 is built from 10 residues. Here the CDR3 DNA reads TGCAGCGTTGTTCTGTATGAAGCTTTCTTT. This codes for CSVVLYEAFF. Supplemented by reference TRBV29-1 and TRBJ1-1, the full variable domain reads SAVISQKPSRDICQRGTSLTIQCQVDSQVTMMFWYRQQPGQSLTLIATANQGSEATYESGFVIDKFPISRPNLTFSTLTVSNMSPEDSSIYLCSVVLYEAFFGQGTRLTVV.

This chain connects TRBV5-3 to TRBJ2-7, with TRBD2 matching 7 bases. TRBV5-3 is known as an ORF, though its function is uncertain. Trimming removed 4 bases from V and 2 bases from J; junction bases left unmatched: 12. This CDR3 is 16 amino acids long. The CDR3 spells CARSPNRLRGAYEQYV. The CDR3 region has the DNA TGTGCCAGAAGCCCCAACCGATTACGGGGGGCCTACGAGCAGTACGTC.

In nucleotides, the CDR3 is TGTGCCAGCAGCCCATCCCCCGGAGAGACCCAGTACTTC. Translating gives CASSPSPGETQYF. The chain carries TRBV5-6 and TRBJ2-5; D is uncertain. Trimming pared 4 bases from V and 4 bases from J, leaving 11 bases between. Germline CDR1 and CDR2: SGHDT and YYEEEE. The CDR3 has 13 amino acids.

This clone has more than one count but fewer than ten. The chain employs TRBV6-2 or TRBV6-3 and TRBJ2-5; 9 positions agree with TRBD2. J was trimmed by 2 bases and V by 0 bases; bases with no gene match: 7. This CDR3 contains 17 residues. Germline V lookup: CDR1 MNHEY, CDR2 SVGEGT. The CDR3 region is CASSYSISSGKQETQYF. The CDR3 DNA reads TGTGCCAGCAGTTACTCGATTTCTAGCGGGAAACAAGAGACCCAGTACTTC.

This chain uses TRBV7-2 with TRBJ1-2; D gene unclear. This CDR3 is 15 amino acids long. The V gene lost 2 bases and the J gene lost 1 base, with 11 bases spanning the gap. CDR1 is SGHTA, CDR2 FQGNSA, per germline. CDR3 sequence: CASSLPGSNNYGYTF. Here the CDR3 DNA reads TGTGCCAGCAGCTTACCGGGCAGCAATAACTATGGCTACACCTTC.

The chain combines TRBV7-3 with TRBJ2-2; D might be TRBD1 (6 bases). The germline V gene encodes CDR1 SGHTA and CDR2 FQGTGA. The germline V and J ends were trimmed by 4 bases and 4 bases, with 13 bases remaining between them. This CDR3 is 15 amino acids long. DNA for the CDR3: TGTGCCAGCAGCTCACACACAGGGCCCACCGGGGAGCTGTTTTTT. Translating it yields CASSSHTGPTGELFF.

This clone was observed a few times. The rearrangement links TRBV6-2 or TRBV6-3 to TRBJ1-6; D may be TRBD1 (6 bases). Germline loops: CDR1 MNHEY, CDR2 SVGEGT. V shed 2 bases and J shed 12 bases, with 14 bases lying between them. The CDR3 loop spans 14 amino acids. The CDR3 region is CASSYEEGVRPLHF. The CDR3 DNA sequence: TGTGCCAGCAGTTACGAGGAGGGGGTTAGACCCCTCCACTTT.

V usage is TRBV18 and J usage is TRBJ1-3; 7 positions match TRBD1. Germline lookup yields CDR1 KGHSH and CDR2 LQKENI. The trim removed 3 bases at V and 0 bases at J, leaving 5 bases unmatched. This CDR3 contains 16 residues. The CDR3 sequence is CASSPRGGSSGNTIYF. The CDR3 bases are TGTGCCAGCTCACCCAGGGGGGGAAGCTCTGGAAACACCATATATTTT.

The chain couples TRBV27 to TRBJ2-2; no reliable D call. This CDR3 region has 12 residues. The V end lost 8 bases, the J end lost 8 bases, and 12 bases lay between the germline ends. Germline values: CDR1 MNHEY, CDR2 SMNVEV (reference sequence). CDR3 DNA sequence: TGTGCCAGCTCCCGGGCCCCGGGGGAGCTGTTTTTT. Protein sequence: CASSRAPGELFF.

This clone is a singleton in its sample. The gene calls are TRBV25-1 and TRBJ2-1; the match to TRBD1 covers 8 bases. V was pared by 1 base and J by 1 base, with 3 bases of the junction left unmatched. The CDR3 consists of 16 residues. CDR1 is MGHDK and CDR2 is SYGVNS in the germline V gene. The DNA for the CDR3 is TGTGCCAGCAGTGAATGGACAGGGAAGTCCTACAATGAGCAGTTCTTC. It codes for CASSEWTGKSYNEQFF.

The gene calls are TRBV7-6 and TRBJ2-1, with TRBD2 matching over 16 bases. V lost 5 bases, J lost 7 bases, and 11 bases stayed unmatched. This CDR3 has 18 amino acids. The germline V gene has CDR1 SGHVS and CDR2 FNYEAQ. The CDR3 loop reads CASSHGTSGRAMVNEQFF. The CDR3 DNA is TGTGCCAGCAGCCATGGGACTAGCGGGAGGGCAATGGTTAATGAGCAGTTCTTC.